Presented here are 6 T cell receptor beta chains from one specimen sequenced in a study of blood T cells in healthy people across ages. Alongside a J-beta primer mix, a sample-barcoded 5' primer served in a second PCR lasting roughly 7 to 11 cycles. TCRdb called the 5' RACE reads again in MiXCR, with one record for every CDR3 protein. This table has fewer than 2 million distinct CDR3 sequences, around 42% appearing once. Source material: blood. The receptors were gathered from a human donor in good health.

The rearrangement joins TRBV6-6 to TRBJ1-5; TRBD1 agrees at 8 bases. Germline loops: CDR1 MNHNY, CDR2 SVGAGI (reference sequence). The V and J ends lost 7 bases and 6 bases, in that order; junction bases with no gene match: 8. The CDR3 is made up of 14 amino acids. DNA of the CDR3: TGTGCCAGCACCACAGGACAGGGCCCTCAGCCCCAGCATTTT. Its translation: CASTTGQGPQPQHF.

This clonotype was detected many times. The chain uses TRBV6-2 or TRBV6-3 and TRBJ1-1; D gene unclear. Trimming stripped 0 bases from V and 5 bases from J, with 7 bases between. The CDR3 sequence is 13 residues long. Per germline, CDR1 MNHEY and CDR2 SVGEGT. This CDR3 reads CASSYSTPTEAFF. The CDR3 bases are TGTGCCAGCAGTTACTCAACCCCAACTGAAGCTTTCTTT.

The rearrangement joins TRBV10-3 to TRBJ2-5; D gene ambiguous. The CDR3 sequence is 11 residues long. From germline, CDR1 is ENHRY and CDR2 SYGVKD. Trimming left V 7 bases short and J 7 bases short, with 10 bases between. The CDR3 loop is CAITDGGTQYF. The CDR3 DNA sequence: TGTGCCATCACGGACGGTGGGACCCAGTACTTC.

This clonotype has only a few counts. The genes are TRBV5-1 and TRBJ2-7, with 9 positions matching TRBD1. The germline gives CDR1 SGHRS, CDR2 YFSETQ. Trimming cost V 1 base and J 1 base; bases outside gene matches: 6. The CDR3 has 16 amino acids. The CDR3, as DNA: TGCGCCAGCAGCTTGAACCTCGGGACAGGGTCCTACGAGCAGTACTTC. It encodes CASSLNLGTGSYEQYF. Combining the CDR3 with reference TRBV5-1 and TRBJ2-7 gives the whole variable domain KAGVTQTPRYLIKTRGQQVTLSCSPISGHRSVSWYQQTPGQGLQFLFEYFSETQRNKGNFPGRFSGRQFSNSRSEMNVSTLELGDSALYLCASSLNLGTGSYEQYFGPGTRLTVT.

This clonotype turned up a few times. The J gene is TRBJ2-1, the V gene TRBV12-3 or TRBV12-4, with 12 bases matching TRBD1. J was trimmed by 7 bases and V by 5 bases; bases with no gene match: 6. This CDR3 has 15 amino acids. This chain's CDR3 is CASSPGTGGRNEQFF. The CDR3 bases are TGTGCCAGCAGTCCGGGGACAGGGGGCAGGAATGAGCAGTTCTTC.

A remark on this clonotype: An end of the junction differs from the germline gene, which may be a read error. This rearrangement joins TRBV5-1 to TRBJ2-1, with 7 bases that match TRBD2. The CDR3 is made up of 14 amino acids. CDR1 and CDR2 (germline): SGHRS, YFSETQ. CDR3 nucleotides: TGCGCCAGCAGCGAGCGGGGACCTACCAATGGGCAGTTCTTC. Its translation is CASSERGPTNGQFF.